This is a list of T cell receptor beta chains from one sample in a study of a mutant IDH1 vaccine in newly diagnosed glioma. No antigen is known for these receptors. Sequencing used immunoSEQ multiplex PCR; TCRdb keeps in-frame clones, though not all of them. The data show about 94,000 clones, about 90% seen once. Specimen: PBMCs, collected from a glioma patient whose treatment included an IDH1 peptide vaccine. These receptors came from a woman in her fifties or sixties with glioma. Each CDR3 is given with its conserved first and last residue. Fields, in order: CDR3 DNA, CDR3 protein, D gene, clone size, V gene, J gene. D genes are given only for firm matches. Not every row has a clone size; where given, it reads once, few, many or a size class.

cdr3_nt: TGTGCCAGCAGTTTAGGGGGGGACATTACAGATACGCAGTATTTT
cdr3_aa: CASSLGGDITDTQYF
d_call: NA
clone_size: NA
v_call: TRBV28
j_call: TRBJ2-3

cdr3_nt: TGTGCCAGCAGTTGGGTGAGGAGATCGGATGAGCAGTTCTTC
cdr3_aa: CASSWVRRSDEQFF
d_call: NA
clone_size: NA
v_call: TRBV28
j_call: TRBJ2-1

cdr3_nt: TGTGCCTGGAGTGTACGGCCCCAGGGTGAGCAGTTCTTC
cdr3_aa: CAWSVRPQGEQFF
d_call: NA
clone_size: NA
v_call: TRBV30
j_call: TRBJ2-1

cdr3_nt: TGTGCCAGCAGCCCCTATCGACTAGCGGGAGACCTCACGAAAGGCCCAGATACGCAGTATTTT
cdr3_aa: CASSPYRLAGDLTKGPDTQYF
d_call: TRBD2
clone_size: NA
v_call: TRBV14
j_call: TRBJ2-3

cdr3_nt: TGTGCTAGCAGTGCTGCTATTTGGGAGACCCAGTACTTC
cdr3_aa: CASSAAIWETQYF
d_call: NA
clone_size: NA
v_call: TRBV7-7
j_call: TRBJ2-5

cdr3_nt: TGTGCCAGCAGAGGGACAGGGGTTTGGGAAAAACTGTTTTTT
cdr3_aa: CASRGTGVWEKLFF
d_call: TRBD1
clone_size: NA
v_call: TRBV28
j_call: TRBJ1-4

cdr3_nt: TGTGCCAGCAGCTTAGAAACGAATCAGCCCCAGCATTTT
cdr3_aa: CASSLETNQPQHF
d_call: NA
clone_size: NA
v_call: TRBV11-2
j_call: TRBJ1-5

cdr3_nt: TGTGCCAGTAGTCTCGAAGAGTACACTGAAGCTTTCTTT
cdr3_aa: CASSLEEYTEAFF
d_call: NA
clone_size: NA
v_call: TRBV19
j_call: TRBJ1-1

cdr3_nt: TGCGCCAGCAGAGTCTCGCACGCCGGGGAGCTGTTTTTT
cdr3_aa: CASRVSHAGELFF
d_call: NA
clone_size: NA
v_call: TRBV10-1
j_call: TRBJ2-2

cdr3_nt: TGTGCCAGCAGCCTAGGACAGACCACTGAAGCTTTCTTT
cdr3_aa: CASSLGQTTEAFF
d_call: NA
clone_size: NA
v_call: TRBV7-9
j_call: TRBJ1-1

cdr3_nt: TGCGCCAGCAGCGCTGGACAGGACACAGATACGCAGTATTTT
cdr3_aa: CASSAGQDTDTQYF
d_call: TRBD1
clone_size: NA
v_call: TRBV5-1
j_call: TRBJ2-3

cdr3_nt: TGTGCCAGCAGCTTAGCAGGGGAGTATGGCTACACCTTC
cdr3_aa: CASSLAGEYGYTF
d_call: NA
clone_size: NA
v_call: TRBV11-2
j_call: TRBJ1-2

cdr3_nt: TGCGCCAGCAGCTTGGGGCCTAGCGGGATGTACGAGCAGTACTTC
cdr3_aa: CASSLGPSGMYEQYF
d_call: TRBD2
clone_size: once
v_call: TRBV5-1
j_call: TRBJ2-7

cdr3_nt: TGTGCCAGCAGCTTGGGGCTAGCGGGAGTGACCGATGAGCAGTTCTTC
cdr3_aa: CASSLGLAGVTDEQFF
d_call: TRBD2
clone_size: NA
v_call: TRBV5-6
j_call: TRBJ2-1

cdr3_nt: TGCGCCAGCAGCCTCGACCGGGGGATGCTGGGGGGCTACACCTTC
cdr3_aa: CASSLDRGMLGGYTF
d_call: NA
clone_size: NA
v_call: TRBV5-1
j_call: TRBJ1-2

cdr3_nt: TGCGCCAGCAGCCCGTCGGGGAACGCAGATACGCAGTATTTT
cdr3_aa: CASSPSGNADTQYF
d_call: NA
clone_size: NA
v_call: TRBV5-1
j_call: TRBJ2-3

cdr3_nt: TGTGCCAGCAGCTATACACCAGCCTACGAGCAGTACTTC
cdr3_aa: CASSYTPAYEQYF
d_call: NA
clone_size: NA
v_call: TRBV7-2
j_call: TRBJ2-7

cdr3_nt: TGTGCCAGCAGTTACGGCGGGGTAGGGGGCTATGGCTACACCTTC
cdr3_aa: CASSYGGVGGYGYTF
d_call: NA
clone_size: NA
v_call: TRBV6-6
j_call: TRBJ1-2

cdr3_nt: TGTGCCAGCATCTCGGGGAAAGCCAAAAACATTCAGTACTTC
cdr3_aa: CASISGKAKNIQYF
d_call: NA
clone_size: NA
v_call: TRBV6-1
j_call: TRBJ2-4

cdr3_nt: TGTGCCATCAGTGAGTCGAGGGTTGAAGCCAAAAACATTCAGTACTTC
cdr3_aa: CAISESRVEAKNIQYF
d_call: NA
clone_size: NA
v_call: TRBV10-3
j_call: TRBJ2-4

cdr3_nt: TGTGCCAGCAGCCCTCTTCGAGGAGAGACCCAGTACTTC
cdr3_aa: CASSPLRGETQYF
d_call: NA
clone_size: once
v_call: TRBV7-9
j_call: TRBJ2-5

cdr3_nt: TGTGCCAGCAGTGAAGCGCAGCGGGAGTTCGCAGATACGCAGTATTTT
cdr3_aa: CASSEAQREFADTQYF
d_call: TRBD2
clone_size: once
v_call: TRBV6-1
j_call: TRBJ2-3

cdr3_nt: TGTGCCAGCAGCGTAGCGGAACAGGGAAACTCACCCCTCCACTTT
cdr3_aa: CASSVAEQGNSPLHF
d_call: NA
clone_size: NA
v_call: TRBV9
j_call: TRBJ1-6